The following is a TCR beta chain sequence with its context. Its antigen is not known. The CDR3 totals 15 residues. CDR1 and CDR2 from the germline V gene are SNHLY and FYNNEI. Losses at the gene ends were 6 bases for V and 1 base for J; bases not matched to a gene: 5. The data originate from a study of regulatory and conventional T cells in RAG deficiency. Findings of the study overall: Omenn syndrome and CID/AS patients had approximately 91-fold fewer unique Treg TCR beta sequences, versus around 9.4-fold elsewhere. Control T-cell subsets had markedly higher Shannon entropy and lower Simpson indices than RAG-deficient patients.

Conventional CD4+ T cells were sorted from blood as CD25-low CD127-high cells. Profiling relied on immunoSEQ multiplex PCR, and the TCRdb table lists in-frame clones only, not all of them. The sample records tens of thousands of clones, 90% to 97% being singletons. The same data also went into a second study, on regulatory T cells. That source adds: The PCR used 52 TRBV and 13 TRBJ primers.

The chain links TRBV2 to TRBJ2-4; TRBD2 matches 8 bases. The sequence was obtained from a human donor in good health. Sequencing input: CD25- CD4+ T cells sorted from blood. The CDR3 DNA sequence: TGTGCCAGCAGGGCTTTAGCGGGGGCCAAAAACATTCAGTACTTC. Translation gives CASRALAGAKNIQYF.